The clone carrying this T cell receptor beta chain has ten or more counts. The antigen is not known. The CDR3 contains 13 residues. V trimming: 7 bases; J trimming: 1 base; junction bases outside the gene matches: 4. CDR1 is DFQATT, CDR2 SNEGSKA, per germline (reference sequence). This entry is derived from a study of T cell repertoires in cytomegalovirus infection. At the level of the study: Matching HLA type, along with CMV infection, was indicated by public TCR beta signatures.

Study-level points and caveats: Individuals carrying CMV plus the relevant HLA were identified by cumulative frequency of public TCR beta families.

TCRdb re-called the reads through MiXCR, storing one row per CDR3 protein. This table holds under 350,000 distinct CDR3 sequences, around 10% found once. The receptor was isolated from a human donor in good health (CMV status not recorded). Some clones in this sample may be carry-over from other donors' samples. Input material: PBMCs. The rearrangement uses TRBV20-1 and TRBJ2-5; TRBD2 aligns across 9 bases. The CDR3 reads CSVPTSGQETQYF. CDR3 in DNA: TGCAGTGTCCCGACTAGCGGCCAAGAGACCCAGTACTTC.